This T cell receptor beta chain comes out of a study of blood T cell repertoires in COVID-19. The overall study: Specimens from acute and convalescent COVID-19 originated in the United States, Italy and Spain. The cDNA or gDNA used as material had been derived from T cells, B-cell-depleted T cells, or PBMCs.

In the original processing: It was from reference gene primer amplification that nucleated cell counts were estimated. Some clones are missing from TCRdb's copy, which holds only in-frame ones; the method was immunoSEQ multiplex PCR. V and J calls and clone size are given by that table; D and trimming were obtained from the DNA. The sample holds approximately 500,000 clones, about 89% seen once. Patients at the Seattle site were enrolled during active infection and followed longitudinally. Trimming stripped 0 bases from V and 4 bases from J, with 10 bases between. The CDR3 is 15 residues long. Germline V lookup: CDR1 LGHNA, CDR2 YNFKEQ.

Sample: peripheral blood. The receptor's source is a woman aged 45-60 years with COVID-19, enrolled during active disease. V usage is TRBV4-2 and J usage is TRBJ1-5; D gene unclear. The CDR3, as DNA: TGTGCCAGCAGCCAAGATGCGAGGGCAAATCAGCCCCAGCATTTT. As protein: CASSQDARANQPQHF.